A selection of T cell receptor beta chains follows, all from one sample in a study of control samples from healthy donors and cancer patients. The protocol was immunoSEQ multiplex PCR, while the TCRdb copy is restricted to in-frame clones and leaves out a portion. The sample includes about 70,000 clones, around 87% seen only once; the top ten take roughly 2.4%. The sequenced sample consisted of PBMCs. These receptors were collected from a woman aged 50 to 60 with head and neck cancer. Each CDR3 is given with its conserved first and last residue. The D gene is left open where the match is weak. Size tells how often a clone was seen (once, few, many) or the class of an expanded clone, and some rows leave it out.

V gene: TRBV19; clone size: .; D gene: .; J gene: TRBJ1-4; CDR3 DNA: TGTGCCAGTAGTATATCCTGGGGACGATCCCGATTTGAAAAACTGTTTTTT; CDR3 protein: CASSISWGRSRFEKLFF
V gene: TRBV6-4; clone size: .; D gene: TRBD1; J gene: TRBJ2-1; CDR3 DNA: TGTGCCAGCAGTCGGGACAGGGTAAACAATGAGCAGTTCTTC; CDR3 protein: CASSRDRVNNEQFF
V gene: TRBV27; clone size: .; D gene: .; J gene: TRBJ1-6; CDR3 DNA: TGTGCCAGCAGTTTCAGACAGAATTCACCCCTCCACTTT; CDR3 protein: CASSFRQNSPLHF
V gene: TRBV2; clone size: .; D gene: .; J gene: TRBJ1-5; CDR3 DNA: TGTGCCAGCAGCGCGGGACACCTGGGGAGTCAGCCCCAGCATTTT; CDR3 protein: CASSAGHLGSQPQHF
V gene: TRBV15; clone size: .; D gene: .; J gene: TRBJ2-3; CDR3 DNA: TGTGCCACCAGCAGAGATCCGCCTGGGGGGATCACAGATACGCAGTATTTT; CDR3 protein: CATSRDPPGGITDTQYF
V gene: TRBV6-1; clone size: .; D gene: .; J gene: TRBJ1-3; CDR3 DNA: TGTGCCAGCAGTGAAGGGGGGAGAGGAAACACCATATATTTT; CDR3 protein: CASSEGGRGNTIYF
V gene: TRBV28; clone size: .; D gene: TRBD1; J gene: TRBJ1-5; CDR3 DNA: TGTGCCAGCAGTGGAGACAGGGGGCGTCAGCCCCAGCATTTT; CDR3 protein: CASSGDRGRQPQHF
V gene: TRBV7-3; clone size: .; D gene: .; J gene: TRBJ1-1; CDR3 DNA: TGTGCCAGCAGCTCCATTCCCCTGAACATCGAGGGCACTGAAGCTTTCTTT; CDR3 protein: CASSSIPLNIEGTEAFF
V gene: TRBV6-2/TRBV6-3; clone size: .; D gene: TRBD1; J gene: TRBJ1-6; CDR3 DNA: TGTGCCAGCAGTATACAGGGGTTCTCCTATAATTCACCCCTCCACTTT; CDR3 protein: CASSIQGFSYNSPLHF
V gene: TRBV5-4; clone size: few; D gene: .; J gene: TRBJ2-7; CDR3 DNA: TGTGCCAGCAGTCTGATCGGGTCTGGGGAGCAGTACTTC; CDR3 protein: CASSLIGSGEQYF
V gene: TRBV7-3; clone size: .; D gene: .; J gene: TRBJ2-5; CDR3 DNA: TGTGCCAGCAGCCCCACAGGGGGAGGGGAGACCCAGTACTTC; CDR3 protein: CASSPTGGGETQYF
V gene: TRBV30; clone size: .; D gene: .; J gene: TRBJ1-1; CDR3 DNA: TGTGCCTGGGTCCCAGGACTGGGGGGCCCTGCTTTCTTT; CDR3 protein: CAWVPGLGGPAFF
V gene: TRBV4-1; clone size: once; D gene: .; J gene: TRBJ2-1; CDR3 DNA: TGCGCCAGCAGCCAAGTCCAAGGGGGAGGGGAGCAGTTCTTC; CDR3 protein: CASSQVQGGGEQFF
V gene: TRBV6-5; clone size: .; D gene: .; J gene: TRBJ1-1; CDR3 DNA: TGTGCCAGCAGTTACCTCCTTTCGACCCGAGGAACTGAAGCTTTCTTT; CDR3 protein: CASSYLLSTRGTEAFF
V gene: TRBV5-1; clone size: .; D gene: .; J gene: TRBJ2-7; CDR3 DNA: TGCGCCAGCAGCGAGACTCTAGGCGAGCAGTACTTC; CDR3 protein: CASSETLGEQYF
V gene: TRBV28; clone size: .; D gene: .; J gene: TRBJ1-4; CDR3 DNA: TGTGCCAGCAGATTAACCGCGGCAGGGAGGGGTCCTAATGAAAAACTGTTTTTT; CDR3 protein: CASRLTAAGRGPNEKLFF
V gene: TRBV29-1; clone size: .; D gene: TRBD1; J gene: TRBJ1-1; CDR3 DNA: TGCAGCGCAGGGACAGGGCTTATGAACACTGAAGCTTTCTTT; CDR3 protein: CSAGTGLMNTEAFF
V gene: TRBV7-9; clone size: .; D gene: TRBD1; J gene: TRBJ1-1; CDR3 DNA: TGTGCCATACTCCTATTACAGGGGGCCAACACTGAAGCTTTCTTT; CDR3 protein: CAILLLQGANTEAFF
V gene: TRBV13; clone size: .; D gene: .; J gene: TRBJ2-7; CDR3 DNA: TGTGCCAGCAGCTTATCAGGGTCCTACGAGCAGTACTTC; CDR3 protein: CASSLSGSYEQYF
V gene: TRBV6-1; clone size: .; D gene: .; J gene: TRBJ1-5; CDR3 DNA: TGTGCCAGCAGTGAAGCGGGGGGAATCCATCGGCCCCAGCATTTT; CDR3 protein: CASSEAGGIHRPQHF
V gene: TRBV5-4; clone size: .; D gene: .; J gene: TRBJ1-2; CDR3 DNA: TGTGCCAGCAGCTACGGATTGGCACAGAATGGCTACACCTTC; CDR3 protein: CASSYGLAQNGYTF
V gene: TRBV14; clone size: .; D gene: .; J gene: TRBJ2-7; CDR3 DNA: TGTGCCAGCAGCCAAGATCTTGCAGGCGAGCAGTACTTC; CDR3 protein: CASSQDLAGEQYF
V gene: TRBV6-6; clone size: .; D gene: .; J gene: TRBJ1-2; CDR3 DNA: TGTGCCAGCAGTTACTCGGAGATACAGAACTATGGCTACACCTTC; CDR3 protein: CASSYSEIQNYGYTF
V gene: TRBV25-1; clone size: few; D gene: .; J gene: TRBJ2-5; CDR3 DNA: TGTGCCAGCAGTGAACGTGGTCACCAAGAGACCCAGTACTTC; CDR3 protein: CASSERGHQETQYF
V gene: TRBV7-3; clone size: .; D gene: .; J gene: TRBJ2-2; CDR3 DNA: TGTGCCAGCAGCCCGGAGGGGCTCGGGGAGCTGTTTTTT; CDR3 protein: CASSPEGLGELFF
V gene: TRBV16; clone size: .; D gene: .; J gene: TRBJ2-3; CDR3 DNA: TGTGCCAGCAGCCTAGGGGCAAACACAGATACGCAGTATTTT; CDR3 protein: CASSLGANTDTQYF
V gene: TRBV29-1; clone size: .; D gene: .; J gene: TRBJ1-2; CDR3 DNA: TGCAGCGTTGGCCGGGTAGGGGCCTATGGCTACACCTTC; CDR3 protein: CSVGRVGAYGYTF
V gene: TRBV28; clone size: .; D gene: .; J gene: TRBJ1-3; CDR3 DNA: TGTGCCAGCAGTCCCGACGGGGGAAACACCATATATTTT; CDR3 protein: CASSPDGGNTIYF
V gene: TRBV4-1; clone size: once; D gene: .; J gene: TRBJ1-1; CDR3 DNA: TGCGCCAGCAGCCAAGGCCGGGGGAACACTGAAGCTTTCTTT; CDR3 protein: CASSQGRGNTEAFF
V gene: TRBV2; clone size: once; D gene: .; J gene: TRBJ2-1; CDR3 DNA: TGTGCCAGCAGTGCTAGATACAATGAGCAGTTCTTC; CDR3 protein: CASSARYNEQFF
V gene: TRBV7-6; clone size: .; D gene: .; J gene: TRBJ2-3; CDR3 DNA: TGTGCCAGCAGCGTCGGGACAGCGGGTAGCACAGATACGCAGTATTTT; CDR3 protein: CASSVGTAGSTDTQYF
V gene: TRBV28; clone size: .; D gene: TRBD1; J gene: TRBJ1-1; CDR3 DNA: TGTGCCAGCAGTTTAAGTATGGACAGGGGGCGCGCTTTCTTT; CDR3 protein: CASSLSMDRGRAFF
V gene: TRBV19; clone size: .; D gene: TRBD1; J gene: TRBJ1-5; CDR3 DNA: TGTGCCAGTAGTATAGAGGGCCCGACAGGGGCGAATAGCAATCAGCCCCAGCATTTT; CDR3 protein: CASSIEGPTGANSNQPQHF
V gene: TRBV5-5; clone size: .; D gene: TRBD2; J gene: TRBJ2-7; CDR3 DNA: TGTGCCAGCAGCTCCGGACTAGCGGAGACCTACGAGCAGTACTTC; CDR3 protein: CASSSGLAETYEQYF
V gene: TRBV18; clone size: once; D gene: TRBD2; J gene: TRBJ2-3; CDR3 DNA: TGTGCCAGCTCACCACTACTAGCGGGGGGTGGAGATACGCAGTATTTT; CDR3 protein: CASSPLLAGGGDTQYF
V gene: TRBV3-1/TRBV3-2; clone size: .; D gene: .; J gene: TRBJ2-7; CDR3 DNA: TGTGCCAGCAGCCAAGATCCGGGGGCTCGGGCGTACGAGCAGTACTTC; CDR3 protein: CASSQDPGARAYEQYF